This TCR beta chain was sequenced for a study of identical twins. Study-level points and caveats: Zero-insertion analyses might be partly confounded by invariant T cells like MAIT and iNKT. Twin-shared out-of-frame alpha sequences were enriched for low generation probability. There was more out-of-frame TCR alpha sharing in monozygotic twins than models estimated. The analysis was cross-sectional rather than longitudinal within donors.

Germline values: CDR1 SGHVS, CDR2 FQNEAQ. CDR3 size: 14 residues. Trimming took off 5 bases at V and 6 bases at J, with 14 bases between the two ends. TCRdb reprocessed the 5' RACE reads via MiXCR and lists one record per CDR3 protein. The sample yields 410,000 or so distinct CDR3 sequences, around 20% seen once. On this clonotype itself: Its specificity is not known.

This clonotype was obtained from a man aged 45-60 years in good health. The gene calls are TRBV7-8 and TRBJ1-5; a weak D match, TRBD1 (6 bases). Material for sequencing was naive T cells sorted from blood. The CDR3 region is CASSQGTTGQPQHF. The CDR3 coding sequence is TGTGCCAGCAGCCAGGGGACGACTGGTCAGCCCCAGCATTTT.